This T cell receptor (beta chain) was obtained from a study of blood T cell repertoires in COVID-19. Study-level background: The United States, Italy and Spain provided the acute and convalescent COVID-19 samples.

Per the original data handling: Researchers report that nucleated cell counts were estimated from reference gene primer amplification. Data came from immunoSEQ multiplex PCR; TCRdb stores just in-frame clones and leaves some out. The DNA was the basis for D and trimming; V, J and clone size are from that table. The table has some 400,000 clones, 75% to 90% seen once. The CDR3 is made up of 13 amino acids. Germline V gives CDR1 LGHDT, CDR2 YNNKEL (reference sequence). V shed 6 bases and J 1 base; nucleotides not matched to a gene: 2. Participants, about 18 to 100 years old, spanned fewer than 30 US areas. The recovered donors of Cohort 3 showed two negative PCRs, clearance, or symptom resolution.

V gene TRBV3-1 (or the pseudogene TRBV3-2) combines with J gene TRBJ1-1; 7 bases are shared with TRBD1. Material for sequencing was PBMCs or T cells enriched from blood (not recorded which). The TCR originated in a man aged 25-45 years who had recovered from COVID-19. The CDR3 reads CASRGTENTEAFF. CDR3 in DNA: TGTGCCAGCAGGGGGACAGAGAACACTGAAGCTTTCTTT.